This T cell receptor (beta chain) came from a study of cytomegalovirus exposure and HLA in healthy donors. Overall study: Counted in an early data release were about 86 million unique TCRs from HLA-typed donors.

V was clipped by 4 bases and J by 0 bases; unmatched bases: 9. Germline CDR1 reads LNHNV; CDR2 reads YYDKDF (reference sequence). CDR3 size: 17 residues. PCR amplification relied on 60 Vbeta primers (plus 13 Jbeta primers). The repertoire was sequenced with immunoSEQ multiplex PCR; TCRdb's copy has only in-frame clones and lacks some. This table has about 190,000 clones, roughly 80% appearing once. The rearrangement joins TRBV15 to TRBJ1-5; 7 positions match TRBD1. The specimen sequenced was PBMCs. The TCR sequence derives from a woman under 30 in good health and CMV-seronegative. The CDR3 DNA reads TGTGCCACCAGCACCTGGGACAGCCCCTCTAGCAATCAGCCCCAGCATTTT. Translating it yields CATSTWDSPSSNQPQHF.